One and the same sample provided the 7 T cell receptor beta chains below, sequenced in a study of shared clonotypes between healthy human individuals. TCRdb's copy holds only in-frame clones and misses some; the assay was immunoSEQ multiplex PCR. The table shows approximately 2.5 million clones, with over 85% occurring only once. Sequencing was done on a sample of naive CD4+ T cells from PBMCs. Subset of the sample: CD45RA+ positively selected. The receptors were gathered from a young man in good health. Some clones in this sample may be carry-over from other donors' samples.

This chain uses TRBV28 with TRBJ2-7; 11 nucleotides agree with TRBD1. Germline loops: CDR1 MDHEN, CDR2 SYDVKM. With 5 bases clipped from V and 3 bases from J, the junction kept 15 bases outside the gene matches. This CDR3 has 18 residues. The CDR3 reads CASSGYIPGQGDFYEQYF. Written as DNA, the CDR3 is TGTGCCAGCAGTGGCTATATCCCGGGACAGGGGGATTTCTACGAGCAGTACTTC.

This chain connects TRBV6-6 to TRBJ1-5, with D possibly TRBD1 on 6 matching bases. V gave up 6 bases and J gave up 0 bases, with 15 bases separating them. This CDR3 spans 16 amino acids. Germline lookup yields CDR1 MNHNY and CDR2 SVGAGI (reference sequence). The CDR3 region has the DNA TGTGCCAGCAGACCCAGGGGCCTGGGTAGCAATCAGCCCCAGCATTTT. Its protein is CASRPRGLGSNQPQHF.

As to this clone: Other DNA sequences in the same sample also yield this CDR3. The CDR3 nucleotides are TGTGCCAGCAGCCCTTCGGGCGAGCAGTACTTC. Its translation: CASSPSGEQYF. The genes are TRBV11-2 and TRBJ2-5; D gene unclear. The DNA end is more similar to TRBJ2-7, so the J call may be wrong. Looked up from germline, CDR1 is SGHAT and CDR2 is FQNNGV. CDR3 size: 11 residues.

The V and J genes are TRBV27 and TRBJ1-1; D unresolved. Germline loops: CDR1 MNHEY, CDR2 SMNVEV (reference sequence). The CDR3 consists of 15 residues. V was trimmed by 4 bases and J by 1 base, leaving 13 bases between them. CDR3: CASSSLGAGNTEAFF. CDR3 in DNA: TGTGCCAGCAGTTCCCTGGGAGCCGGGAACACTGAAGCTTTCTTT.

The chain carries TRBV18 and TRBJ1-1; 7 bases are shared with TRBD1. Per the germline V gene, CDR1 is KGHSH and CDR2 is LQKENI. V gave up 7 bases and J gave up 5 bases; unmatched junction bases: 10. The CDR3 is 14 residues long. The CDR3 sequence: CASFPRGLGTEAFF. In nucleotides, the CDR3 is TGTGCCAGCTTCCCGAGGGGGCTTGGTACTGAAGCTTTCTTT.

This clone was recorded only once. The CDR3 DNA reads as TGTGCCGTCCTCCTACCACCGGGACAGGGAGGAGAAAAACTGTTTTTT. Its protein product is CAVLLPPGQGGEKLFF. The V and J genes are TRBV19 and TRBJ1-4; 9 bases align to TRBD1. Losses at the gene ends were 11 bases for V and 8 bases for J; bases not matched to a gene: 18. The germline gives CDR1 LNHDA, CDR2 SQIVND (reference sequence). The CDR3 covers 16 residues.

The genes are TRBV7-9 and TRBJ1-2, with a possible D match to TRBD1 (5 bases). V was shortened by 5 bases and J by 9 bases, with 22 bases between the two germline ends. CDR1 SEHNR and CDR2 FQNEAQ come from the germline V gene (reference sequence). CDR3 length: 15 amino acids. The CDR3 spells CASSLRGLRVASYTF. The CDR3, as DNA: TGTGCCAGCAGCCTTCGCGGGCTCAGGGTAGCGAGCTACACCTTC. The full variable domain, completed using reference TRBV7-9 and TRBJ1-2, is DTGVSQNPRHKITKRGQNVTFRCDPISEHNRLYWYRQTLGQGPEFLTYFQNEAQLEKSRLLSDRFSAERPKGSFSTLEIQRTEQGDSAMYLCASSLRGLRVASYTFGSGTRLTVV.